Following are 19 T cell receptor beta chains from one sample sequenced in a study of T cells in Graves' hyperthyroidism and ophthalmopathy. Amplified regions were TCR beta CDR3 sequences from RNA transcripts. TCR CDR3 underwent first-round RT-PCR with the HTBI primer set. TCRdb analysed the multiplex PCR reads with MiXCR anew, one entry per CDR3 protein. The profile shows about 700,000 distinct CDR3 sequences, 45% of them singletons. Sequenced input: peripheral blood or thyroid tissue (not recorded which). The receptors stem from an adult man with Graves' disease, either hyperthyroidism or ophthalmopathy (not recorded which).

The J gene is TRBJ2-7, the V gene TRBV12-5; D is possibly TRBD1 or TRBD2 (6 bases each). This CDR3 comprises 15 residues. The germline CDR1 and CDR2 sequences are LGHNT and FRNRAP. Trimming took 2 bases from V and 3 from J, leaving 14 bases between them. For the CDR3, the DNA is TGTGCTAGTGGTTTGAGCCAAGGGGGGAACTACGAGCAGTACTTC. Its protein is CASGLSQGGNYEQYF.

The CDR3 region is CASSDGTSGAYEQYF. CDR3 sequence (DNA): TGTGCCAGCAGCGACGGGACTAGCGGGGCCTACGAGCAGTACTTC. V gene TRBV9 combines with J gene TRBJ2-7; TRBD2 agrees at 13 bases. Germline trimming cut 3 bases from V and 2 bases from J; bases unmatched to any gene: 2. Germline CDR1 and CDR2: SGDLS and YYNGEE. CDR3 length: 15 residues. Filled out from reference TRBV9 and TRBJ2-7, the complete variable domain reads DSGVTQTPKHLITATGQRVTLRCSPRSGDLSVYWYQQSLDQGLQFLIQYYNGEERAKGNILERFSAQQFPDLHSELNLSSLELGDSALYFCASSDGTSGAYEQYFGPGTRLTVT.

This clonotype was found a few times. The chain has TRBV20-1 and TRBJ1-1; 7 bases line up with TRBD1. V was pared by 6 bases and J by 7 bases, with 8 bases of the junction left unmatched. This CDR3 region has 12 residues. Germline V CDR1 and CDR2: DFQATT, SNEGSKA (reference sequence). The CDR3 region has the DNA TGCAGTGCCTTCGACAGGGCTTTTGAAGCTTTCTTT. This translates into CSAFDRAFEAFF.

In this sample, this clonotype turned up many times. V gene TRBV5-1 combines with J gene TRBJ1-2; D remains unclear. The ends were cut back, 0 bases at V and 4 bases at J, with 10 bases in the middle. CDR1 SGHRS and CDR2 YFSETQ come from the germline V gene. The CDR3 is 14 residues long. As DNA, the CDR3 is TGCGCCAGCAGCTTGGGTGGCACCGCCTATGGCTACACCTTC. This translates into CASSLGGTAYGYTF.

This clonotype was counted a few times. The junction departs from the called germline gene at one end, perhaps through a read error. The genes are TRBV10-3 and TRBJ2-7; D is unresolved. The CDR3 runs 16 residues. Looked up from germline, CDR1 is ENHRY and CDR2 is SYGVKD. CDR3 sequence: CASSEGLGYYSYEQYF. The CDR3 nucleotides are TGTGCCAGCAGTGAAGGATTGGGGTACTACTCCTACGAGCAGTACTTC.

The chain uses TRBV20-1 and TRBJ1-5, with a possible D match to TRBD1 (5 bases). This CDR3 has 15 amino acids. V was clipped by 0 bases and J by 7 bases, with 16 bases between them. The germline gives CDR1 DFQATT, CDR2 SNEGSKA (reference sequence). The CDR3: CSARDSGPAAQPQHF. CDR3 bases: TGCAGTGCTAGAGATTCGGGACCGGCCGCGCAGCCCCAGCATTTT.

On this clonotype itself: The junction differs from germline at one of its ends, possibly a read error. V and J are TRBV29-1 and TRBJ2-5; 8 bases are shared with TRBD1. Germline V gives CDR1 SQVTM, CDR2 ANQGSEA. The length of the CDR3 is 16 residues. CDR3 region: CGVEDRGQGTWETQYF. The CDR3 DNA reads TGCGGCGTTGAAGATCGTGGACAGGGAACTTGGGAGACCCAGTACTTC.

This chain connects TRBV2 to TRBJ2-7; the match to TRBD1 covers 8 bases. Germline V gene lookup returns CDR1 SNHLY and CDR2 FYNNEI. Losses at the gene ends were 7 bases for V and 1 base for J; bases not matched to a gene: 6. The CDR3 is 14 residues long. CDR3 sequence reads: CASNRQGPSYEQYF. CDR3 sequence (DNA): TGTGCCAGCAATCGACAGGGGCCTTCCTACGAGCAGTACTTC.

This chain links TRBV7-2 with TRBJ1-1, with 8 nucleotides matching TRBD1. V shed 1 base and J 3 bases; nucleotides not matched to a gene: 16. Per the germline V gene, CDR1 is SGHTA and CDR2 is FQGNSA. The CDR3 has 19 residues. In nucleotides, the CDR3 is TGTGCCAGCAGCTTAGAGGGAGGGCAGGGGGCGCGGGAGCACACTGAAGCTTTCTTT. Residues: CASSLEGGQGAREHTEAFF.

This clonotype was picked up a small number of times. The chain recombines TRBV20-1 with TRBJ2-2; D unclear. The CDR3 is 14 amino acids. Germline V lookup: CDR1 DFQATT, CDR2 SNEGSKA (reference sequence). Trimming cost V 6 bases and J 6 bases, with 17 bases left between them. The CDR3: CSATGPARPGELFF. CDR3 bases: TGCAGTGCCACGGGCCCCGCCAGGCCCGGGGAGCTGTTTTTT.

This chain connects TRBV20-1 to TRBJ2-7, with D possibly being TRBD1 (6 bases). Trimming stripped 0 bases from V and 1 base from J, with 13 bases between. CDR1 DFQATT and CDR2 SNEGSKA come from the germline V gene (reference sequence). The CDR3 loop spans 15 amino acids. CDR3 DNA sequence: TGCAGTGCTAGAGATATGGGGGCAGGATCCTACGAGCAGTACTTC. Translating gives CSARDMGAGSYEQYF.

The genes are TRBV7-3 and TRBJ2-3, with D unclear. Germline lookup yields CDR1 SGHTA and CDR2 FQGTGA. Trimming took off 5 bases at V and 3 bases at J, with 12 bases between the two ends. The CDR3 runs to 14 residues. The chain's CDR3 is CASSKGWGTDTQYF. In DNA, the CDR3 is TGTGCCAGCAGCAAAGGGTGGGGTACAGATACGCAGTATTTT.

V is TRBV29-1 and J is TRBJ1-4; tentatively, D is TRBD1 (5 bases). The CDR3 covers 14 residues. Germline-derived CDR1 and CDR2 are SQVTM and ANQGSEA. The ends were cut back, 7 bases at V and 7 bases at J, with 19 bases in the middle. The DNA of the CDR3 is TGCAGCGGATGGACCGCCGTGGGACGTGAAAAACTGTTTTTT. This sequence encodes CSGWTAVGREKLFF.

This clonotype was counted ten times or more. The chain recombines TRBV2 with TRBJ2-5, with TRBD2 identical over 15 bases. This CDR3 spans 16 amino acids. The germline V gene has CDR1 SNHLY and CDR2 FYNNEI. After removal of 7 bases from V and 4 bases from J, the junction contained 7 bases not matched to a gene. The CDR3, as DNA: TGTGCCAGCACCGGGACTAGCGGGAGGAGGGGAGAGACCCAGTACTTC. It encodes CASTGTSGRRGETQYF.

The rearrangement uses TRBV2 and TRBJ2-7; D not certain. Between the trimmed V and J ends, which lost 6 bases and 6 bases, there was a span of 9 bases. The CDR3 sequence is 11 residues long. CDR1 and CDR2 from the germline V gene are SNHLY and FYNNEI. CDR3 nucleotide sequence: TGTGCCAGCAGCCCGCAACGCGAGCAGTACTTC. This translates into CASSPQREQYF.

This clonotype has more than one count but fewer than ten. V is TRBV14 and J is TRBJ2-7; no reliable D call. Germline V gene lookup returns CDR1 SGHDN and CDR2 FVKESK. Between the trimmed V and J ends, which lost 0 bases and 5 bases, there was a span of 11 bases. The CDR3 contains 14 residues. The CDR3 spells CASSQENIHHEQYF. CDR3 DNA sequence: TGTGCCAGCAGCCAAGAGAACATCCATCACGAGCAGTACTTC.

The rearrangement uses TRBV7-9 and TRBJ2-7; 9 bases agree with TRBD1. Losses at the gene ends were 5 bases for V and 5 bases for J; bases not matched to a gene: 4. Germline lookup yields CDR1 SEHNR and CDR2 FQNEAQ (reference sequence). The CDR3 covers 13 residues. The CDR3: CASSQDRGDEQYF. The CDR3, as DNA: TGTGCCAGCAGCCAGGACAGGGGCGACGAGCAGTACTTC.

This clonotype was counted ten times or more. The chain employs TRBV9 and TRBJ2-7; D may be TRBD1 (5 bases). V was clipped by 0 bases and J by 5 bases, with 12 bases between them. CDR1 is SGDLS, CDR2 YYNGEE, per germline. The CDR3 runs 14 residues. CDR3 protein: CASSVGQGIHEQYF. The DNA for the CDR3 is TGTGCCAGCAGCGTAGGCCAGGGAATCCACGAGCAGTACTTC.

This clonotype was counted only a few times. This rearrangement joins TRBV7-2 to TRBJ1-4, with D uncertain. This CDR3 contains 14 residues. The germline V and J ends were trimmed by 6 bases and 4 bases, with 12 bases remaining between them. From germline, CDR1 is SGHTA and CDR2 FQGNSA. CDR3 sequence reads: CASSFWTGNEKLFF. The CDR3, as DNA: TGTGCCAGCAGTTTTTGGACGGGTAATGAAAAACTGTTTTTT.